The 9 T cell receptor beta chains below come from one sample, sequenced in a study of OX40 agonist ivuxolimab in advanced cancers. Measured with immunoSEQ multiplex PCR; TCRdb has only the in-frame clones, and not every one. Among about 54,000 clones, roughly 80% were seen once, and the ten largest hold 4.4%. The source was CD4+ or CD8+ T cells sorted from blood, collected in a trial of the OX40 agonist ivuxolimab. Source of these receptors: an adult with an advanced solid tumor such as melanoma, head and neck, liver or kidney cancer.

The CDR3 DNA follows: TGTGCCAGCAGCGTAGGGGCGGAAAACACCATATATTTT. It translates to CASSVGAENTIYF. The chain employs TRBV9 and TRBJ1-3; D not resolved. In germline, CDR1 is SGDLS, CDR2 YYNGEE. Trimming shortened V by 0 bases and J by 6 bases, and 7 bases separated the two germline ends. The CDR3 covers 13 residues.

The chain has TRBV9 and TRBJ2-1; D is unclear. Germline V gene sequence: CDR1 SGDLS, CDR2 YYNGEE. This CDR3 region has 13 residues. V was trimmed by 0 bases and J by 8 bases, leaving 9 bases between them. The chain's CDR3 is CASSVERSDEQFF. The CDR3 DNA reads as TGTGCCAGCAGCGTAGAGAGGAGCGATGAGCAGTTCTTC.

This clone was found once. The rearrangement joins TRBV5-1 to TRBJ1-2; maybe TRBD1 (6 bases). Trimming cost V 0 bases and J 0 bases, with 6 bases left between them. The germline CDR1 and CDR2 sequences are SGHRS and YFSETQ. The CDR3 consists of 14 residues. The CDR3 is CASSLGTANYGYTF. CDR3 coding DNA: TGCGCCAGCAGCTTGGGGACAGCTAACTATGGCTACACCTTC. Based on the CDR3 plus reference TRBV5-1 and TRBJ1-2, the full variable domain is KAGVTQTPRYLIKTRGQQVTLSCSPISGHRSVSWYQQTPGQGLQFLFEYFSETQRNKGNFPGRFSGRQFSNSRSEMNVSTLELGDSALYLCASSLGTANYGYTFGSGTRLTVV.

The chain couples TRBV29-1 to TRBJ1-1; TRBD1 matches at 7 bases. There are 13 residues in the CDR3. Germline values: CDR1 SQVTM, CDR2 ANQGSEA. The junction had 6 bases not matched to a gene; V was cut back by 7 bases and J by 1 base. The CDR3 bases are TGCAGCGCTCCGGGACAGAGGAACACTGAAGCTTTCTTT. Its translation: CSAPGQRNTEAFF.

The J gene is TRBJ1-6, the V gene TRBV4-1; D is unclear. With 1 base removed from V and 0 bases from J, the gap between germline ends came to 10 bases. Germline V gene lookup returns CDR1 MGHRA and CDR2 YSYEKL. The CDR3 has 17 amino acids. In DNA, the CDR3 is TGCGCCAGCAGCCAAGGAGGCCTCAGCTCCTATAATTCACCCCTCCACTTT. Protein sequence: CASSQGGLSSYNSPLHF.

The CDR3 here is CASSWGYTGELFF. In nucleotides, the CDR3 is TGTGCCAGCAGCTGGGGGTACACCGGGGAGCTGTTTTTT. This chain joins TRBV11-1 and TRBJ2-2, with D perhaps TRBD1 or TRBD2 (5 bases each). The CDR3 has 13 amino acids. In germline, CDR1 is SGHAT, CDR2 FQDESV (reference sequence). V lost 4 bases and J 3 bases, leaving 6 bases between the germline ends. Full variable domain (outside the CDR3, taken from reference TRBV11-1 and TRBJ2-2): EAEVAQSPRYKITEKSQAVAFWCDPISGHATLYWYRQILGQGPELLVQFQDESVVDDSQLPKDRFSAERLKGVDSTLKIQPAELGDSAMYLCASSWGYTGELFFGEGSRLTVL.

This clone was counted only a few times. The chain has TRBV15 and TRBJ1-2; weak D call: TRBD1 (5 bases). This CDR3 is built from 12 residues. CDR1 is LNHNV, CDR2 YYDKDF, per germline (reference sequence). Trimming shortened V by 4 bases and J by 4 bases, and 7 bases separated the two germline ends. The CDR3 is CATSNRFYGYTF. The CDR3 DNA is TGTGCCACCAGCAACAGGTTCTATGGCTACACCTTC.

This clone showed up just once. V gene TRBV28 combines with J gene TRBJ2-7, with D possibly being TRBD2 (5 bases). Germline CDR1 and CDR2: MDHEN and SYDVKM. The CDR3 is 12 residues long. V lost 5 bases, J lost 2 bases, and 7 bases lay in between. In nucleotides, the CDR3 is TGTGCCAGCAGTCCGGGGACCTACGAGCAGTACTTC. Translating it yields CASSPGTYEQYF. Looking up the rest from reference TRBV28 and TRBJ2-7 gives the full variable domain: DVKVTQSSRYLVKRTGEKVFLECVQDMDHENMFWYRQDPGLGLRLIYFSYDVKMKEKGDIPEGYSVSREKKERFSLILESASTNQTSMYLCASSPGTYEQYFGPGTRLTVT.

This clone showed up just a few times. The chain employs TRBV19 and TRBJ1-1; D not resolved. V shed 5 bases and J shed 9 bases, with 13 bases lying between them. The CDR3 covers 12 residues. Germline V gene data show CDR1 as LNHDA and CDR2 as SQIVND (reference sequence). CDR3: CASSRRGSKAFF. CDR3 nucleotide sequence: TGTGCCAGTAGTCGGCGCGGATCCAAAGCTTTCTTT.